The next 27 T cell receptor beta chains were all read from a single sample in a study of blood T cells in healthy people across ages. Then a second PCR, running roughly 6 to 12 cycles, was carried out with a sample-barcoded 5' primer and a J-beta primer mix. TCRdb analysed the 5' RACE reads with MiXCR anew, one entry per CDR3 protein. The profile covers about 1,800,000 distinct CDR3 sequences, with over 25% appearing a single time and less than 9.5% taken by the ten largest. The sample was blood. The receptors here all came from a woman aged 30 to 39 in good health.

This clonotype was seen a few times. The rearrangement joins TRBV7-2 to TRBJ1-4; D is possibly TRBD1 (5 bases). V lost 3 bases, J lost 8 bases, and 16 bases lay in between. The CDR3 consists of 15 residues. The germline V gene encodes CDR1 SGHTA and CDR2 FQGNSA. The CDR3 reads CASSFRRGKGEKLFF. CDR3 sequence (DNA): TGTGCCAGCAGCTTCCGACGGGGGAAGGGGGAAAAACTGTTTTTT.

The chain links TRBV20-1 to TRBJ2-7, with D possibly TRBD1 on 6 matching bases. The germline V and J ends were trimmed by 5 bases and 4 bases, with 15 bases remaining between them. CDR1 is DFQATT, CDR2 SNEGSKA, per germline (reference sequence). The CDR3 has 13 residues. The CDR3 coding sequence is TGCAGTGCTGGCGACAGGACCCCTTACGAGCAGTACTTC. It yields the protein CSAGDRTPYEQYF.

V gene TRBV13 combines with J gene TRBJ2-7, with 10 bases aligning to TRBD2. Germline V gene data show CDR1 as PRHDT and CDR2 as FYEKMQ (reference sequence). The CDR3 consists of 16 residues. V shed 5 bases and J 0 bases; nucleotides not matched to a gene: 7. The CDR3 DNA reads TGTGCCAGCAGCCCCCGGACTAGCGGATACTCCTACGAGCAGTACTTC. This gives the protein CASSPRTSGYSYEQYF.

The chain employs TRBV20-1 and TRBJ1-5, with a tentative D call TRBD1 (5 bases). CDR1 is DFQATT, CDR2 SNEGSKA, per germline (reference sequence). This CDR3 spans 12 amino acids. Trimming took off 6 bases at V and 6 bases at J, with 12 bases between the two ends. The CDR3, as DNA: TGCAGTGCAAGTTCAGGGAGTCAGCCCCAGCATTTT. Amino acid sequence: CSASSGSQPQHF.

This chain uses TRBV12-1 with TRBJ2-5; TRBD1 is taken as the D call from the table, unchecked against the DNA. Matching the DNA end better, TRBJ2-7 makes the J call doubtful. TRBV12-1 is marked as a pseudogene. There are 15 residues in the CDR3. The CDR3 DNA reads as TGTGCCAGCAGCTTTGCGGCGGGACAGGGCTACGAGCAGTACTTC. This codes for CASSFAAGQGYEQYF.

The J gene is TRBJ2-3, the V gene TRBV12-3 or TRBV12-4; 8 nucleotides match TRBD2. V lost 4 bases and J lost 1; bases outside the gene matches: 10. The CDR3 loop spans 17 amino acids. The CDR3 reads CASSSPYSGAGTDTQYF. DNA of the CDR3: TGTGCCAGCAGTTCCCCCTATAGCGGGGCGGGCACAGATACGCAGTATTTT.

As concerns this clonotype: This may come from a read error, since a much larger clone is one base off. The conserved final phenylalanine or tryptophan is absent from the CDR3, which likely points to a read error. This chain links TRBV18 with TRBJ2-3; D ambiguous. The germline gives CDR1 KGHSH, CDR2 LQKENI. V was cut by 6 bases and J by 5 bases, with 15 bases left in between. The CDR3 runs 14 residues. The CDR3 DNA reads TGTGCCAGCTCGCCTATAGCTTCCCAAGATACGCAGTATTTG. This translates into CASSPIASQDTQYL.

In its sample, this clonotype was seen many times. The chain has TRBV12-3 or TRBV12-4 and TRBJ2-5; 15 bases are shared with TRBD2. CDR3 length: 16 residues. V shed 6 bases and J 5 bases; nucleotides not matched to a gene: 7. CDR3 loop: CASSQGLAGGRETQYF. The DNA of the CDR3 is TGTGCCAGCAGCCAAGGACTAGCGGGGGGGCGGGAGACCCAGTACTTC.

A word on this clonotype: At one boundary the junction diverges from the germline segment, which might be a read error. This chain uses TRBV6-2 or TRBV6-3 with TRBJ2-3; a possible D gene is TRBD2 (6 bases). Germline CDR1 reads MNHEY; CDR2 reads SVGEGT. CDR3 length: 15 residues. The CDR3 protein is CAGSYFGRGADTQYF. The CDR3 DNA is TGTGCCGGCAGTTACTTCGGGAGAGGGGCAGATACGCAGTATTTT.

The CDR3 DNA follows: TGCAGCGTCCCCCAAAACTATGGCTACACCTTC. Translation: CSVPQNYGYTF. This rearrangement joins TRBV29-1 to TRBJ1-2; D is unclear. There are 11 residues in the CDR3. CDR1 and CDR2 from the germline V gene are SQVTM and ANQGSEA. V lost 6 bases to trimming and J lost 2 bases, with 7 bases between them.

Only a few counts were recorded for this clonotype. The V gene is TRBV29-1, the J gene TRBJ1-4; possibly TRBD1 for D (5 bases). Trimming pared 0 bases from V and 4 bases from J, leaving 12 bases between. Per germline, CDR1 SQVTM and CDR2 ANQGSEA. The CDR3 contains 15 residues. CDR3: CSVEDPGAGNEKLFF. The CDR3 DNA reads as TGCAGCGTTGAAGATCCCGGGGCTGGTAATGAAAAACTGTTTTTT. The whole variable domain, filled in from reference TRBV29-1 and TRBJ1-4, reads SAVISQKPSRDICQRGTSLTIQCQVDSQVTMMFWYRQQPGQSLTLIATANQGSEATYESGFVIDKFPISRPNLTFSTLTVSNMSPEDSSIYLCSVEDPGAGNEKLFFGSGTQLSVL.

The chain links TRBV20-1 to TRBJ1-6; D perhaps matches TRBD1 (5 bases). This CDR3 region has 16 residues. The V gene lost 1 base and the J gene lost 10 bases, with 20 bases spanning the gap. The germline V gene encodes CDR1 DFQATT and CDR2 SNEGSKA (reference sequence). The CDR3 nucleotides read TGCAGTGCTAGAGGGTCGTTTGCGGACACAGCCTCACCCCTCCACTTT. Its protein is CSARGSFADTASPLHF.

The chain combines TRBV29-1 with TRBJ1-1; TRBD1 might be the D (5 bases). V was trimmed by 7 bases and J by 0 bases, leaving 15 bases between them. The CDR3 is 14 residues long. Germline V gene lookup returns CDR1 SQVTM and CDR2 ANQGSEA. DNA of the CDR3: TGCAGCGGGACCAGGGCGATAGTGAACACTGAAGCTTTCTTT. Amino acid sequence: CSGTRAIVNTEAFF. Full variable domain (outside the CDR3, taken from reference TRBV29-1 and TRBJ1-1): SAVISQKPSRDICQRGTSLTIQCQVDSQVTMMFWYRQQPGQSLTLIATANQGSEATYESGFVIDKFPISRPNLTFSTLTVSNMSPEDSSIYLCSGTRAIVNTEAFFGQGTRLTVV.

DNA of the CDR3: TGTGCCACCAGTGACGGTGGCGGCAATGAGCAGTTCTTC. Translation gives CATSDGGGNEQFF. The rearrangement uses TRBV24-1 and TRBJ2-1; D call uncertain. CDR1 and CDR2 (germline): KGHDR, SFDVKD. Trimming removed 4 bases from V and 6 bases from J, with 9 bases in between. CDR3 length equals 13 residues.

As for this clonotype: One junction end does not reproduce the germline sequence, and a read error may be involved. The genes are TRBV27 and TRBJ2-5; D is unresolved. Looked up from germline, CDR1 is MNHEY and CDR2 is SMNVEV (reference sequence). The CDR3 runs to 13 residues. Written as DNA, the CDR3 is TGTGCCAGCAATTTAGGGCTAGGGTCTGTGCAGTACTTC. Its translation is CASNLGLGSVQYF.

This clonotype showed up just once. This chain uses TRBV6-2 or TRBV6-3 with TRBJ1-2, with D perhaps TRBD1 (6 bases). Looked up from germline, CDR1 is MNHEY and CDR2 is SVGEGT. Trimming took off 6 bases at V and 3 bases at J, with 17 bases between the two ends. The CDR3 runs 15 residues. CDR3 DNA sequence: TGTGCCAGCAGAGATACAGGGTCTCGCGACTATGGCTACACCTTC. Amino acid sequence: CASRDTGSRDYGYTF.

This clonotype turned up a few times. The rearrangement links TRBV12-3 or TRBV12-4 to TRBJ1-3, with a possible D match to TRBD1 (5 bases). Trimming took 2 bases from V and 0 from J, leaving 14 bases between them. The CDR3 has 17 amino acids. Here the CDR3 DNA reads TGTGCCAGCAGTTTAACTTCACAGGCCAGCTCTGGAAACACCATATATTTT. Protein product: CASSLTSQASSGNTIYF.

This clonotype was observed a few times. This chain joins TRBV10-3 and TRBJ2-3, with 7 bases matching TRBD2. The CDR3 totals 16 residues. Germline V gives CDR1 ENHRY, CDR2 SYGVKD. V shed 2 bases, J shed 2 bases, and the junction held 7 bases outside the gene matches. The CDR3 is CAISEGERENTDTQYF. The CDR3 DNA follows: TGTGCCATCAGTGAGGGCGAGCGGGAAAACACAGATACGCAGTATTTT.

In its sample, this clonotype was seen a few times. The chain carries TRBV27 and TRBJ1-5; D gene ambiguous. Germline CDR1 is MNHEY and CDR2 is SMNVEV (reference sequence). CDR3 length: 15 residues. The V end lost 4 bases, the J end lost 0 bases, and 10 bases lay between the germline ends. The CDR3 DNA reads as TGTGCCAGCAGTTCGAGCCCTAATAGCAATCAGCCCCAGCATTTT. Its translation: CASSSSPNSNQPQHF.

The sample holds many counts of this clonotype. This sequence joins TRBV27 and TRBJ2-3, with D unclear. Germline V lookup: CDR1 MNHEY, CDR2 SMNVEV (reference sequence). V lost 4 bases, J lost 5 bases, and 7 bases lay in between. The CDR3 consists of 12 residues. CDR3 in amino acids: CASSYNEDTQYF. CDR3 nucleotides: TGTGCCAGCAGTTATAATGAAGATACGCAGTATTTT.

This clonotype was detected ten times or more. V is TRBV6-5 and J is TRBJ2-6; perhaps TRBD1 as D (6 bases). Germline CDR1 and CDR2: MNHEY and SVGAGI. The V gene lost 2 bases and the J gene lost 4 bases, with 15 bases spanning the gap. This CDR3 is 17 amino acids long. Here the CDR3 DNA reads TGTGCCAGCAGTTACCGTTCACAGGGTACCGGGGCCAACGTCCTGACTTTC. Amino acid sequence: CASSYRSQGTGANVLTF.

This clonotype was counted only a few times. V is TRBV7-8 and J is TRBJ2-5, with 9 bases fitting TRBD2. With 3 bases clipped from V and 3 bases from J, the junction kept 8 bases outside the gene matches. This CDR3 has 16 residues. The germline V gene has CDR1 SGHVS and CDR2 FQNEAQ. The CDR3 spells CASSFQAGGPEETQYF. The CDR3, as DNA: TGTGCCAGCAGCTTCCAGGCGGGAGGGCCGGAAGAGACCCAGTACTTC.

In this sample, this clonotype turned up a few times. The chain combines TRBV24-1 with TRBJ2-1; D ambiguous. V lost 7 bases, J lost 5 bases, and 5 bases lay in between. Germline V gene sequence: CDR1 KGHDR, CDR2 SFDVKD. The CDR3 runs 11 residues. CDR3 protein: CATRFDNEQFF. The CDR3 region has the DNA TGTGCCACCAGGTTCGACAATGAGCAGTTCTTC.

V usage is TRBV10-2 and J usage is TRBJ1-2; D gene uncertain. Per the germline V gene, CDR1 is WSHSY and CDR2 is SAAADI. The V end lost 8 bases, the J end lost 5 bases, and 15 bases lay between the germline ends. This CDR3 comprises 13 residues. The CDR3 here is CASSSTNEYGYTF. CDR3 DNA sequence: TGCGCCAGCTCGTCGACGAACGAATATGGCTACACCTTC.

The gene calls are TRBV5-1 and TRBJ2-5; D is uncertain. Trimming took 0 bases from V and 3 from J, leaving 9 bases between them. From germline, CDR1 is SGHRS and CDR2 YFSETQ. The CDR3 consists of 14 residues. CDR3 sequence: CASSLESEKETQYF. CDR3 nucleotides: TGCGCCAGCAGCTTGGAGTCAGAAAAAGAGACCCAGTACTTC.

This clonotype came up many times. The gene calls are TRBV7-9 and TRBJ2-3; a weak D match, TRBD2 (5 bases). CDR1 and CDR2 from the germline V gene are SEHNR and FQNEAQ (reference sequence). CDR3 length: 14 residues. Trimming took off 5 bases at V and 2 bases at J, with 11 bases between the two ends. This CDR3 reads CASSHGVTTDTQYF. Written as DNA, the CDR3 is TGTGCCAGCAGCCACGGGGTCACCACAGATACGCAGTATTTT.

A few counts support this clonotype. This chain joins TRBV3-1 and TRBJ1-2, with D perhaps TRBD1 (5 bases). Trimming cost V 1 base and J 5 bases, with 14 bases left between them. Germline CDR1 is LGHDT and CDR2 is YNNKEL (reference sequence). There are 15 residues in the CDR3. Here the CDR3 reads CASSQGGRPLYGYTF. The DNA for the CDR3 is TGTGCCAGCAGCCAAGGGGGGAGACCCTTATATGGCTACACCTTC.